The entry below describes one TCR beta chain. This record comes from a study of technical replicates of blood from several donors. V was clipped by 1 base and J by 0 bases, with 10 bases between them. This CDR3 has 17 residues. Germline V lookup: CDR1 SGHTA, CDR2 FQGNSA. Profiled with immunoSEQ multiplex PCR; TCRdb holds only in-frame clones, not every one. The sample carries tens of thousands of clones, around 93% recorded once. V gene TRBV7-2 combines with J gene TRBJ1-6; D not resolved. The sample comprised T cells isolated from PBMCs. The source of this sequence is a human donor in good health. The CDR3 region has the DNA TGTGCCAGCAGCTTAGACGTAGGGAGCTCCTATAATTCACCCCTCCACTTT. Protein: CASSLDVGSSYNSPLHF.